This T cell receptor beta chain was sequenced during a study of blood T cell repertoires in COVID-19. Study summary: Samples taken during acute and convalescent COVID-19 were collected in the United States, Italy and Spain.

Recruited during active infection, patients (from Seattle) were subsequently followed longitudinally. Germline V lookup: CDR1 MGHRA, CDR2 YSYEKL. V gave up 1 base and J gave up 8 bases, with 15 bases separating them. The CDR3 totals 15 residues. How the authors handled the data: Amplifying reference gene primers gave estimates of nucleated cell counts. Assay: immunoSEQ multiplex PCR; the TCRdb copy retains only in-frame clones and omits some. Clone size and V and J calls were adopted from that table, with D and trimming inferred from the DNA. This table has 200,000 to 250,000 clones, around 89% appearing once.

The V gene is TRBV4-1, the J gene TRBJ2-1, with D perhaps matching TRBD2 (5 bases). Sequencing was performed on peripheral blood. The TCR was taken from a man aged 25 to 45 with COVID-19, enrolled during active disease. The chain's CDR3 is CASSQAAALEYEQFF. CDR3 coding DNA: TGCGCCAGCAGCCAAGCAGCGGCCCTCGAGTATGAGCAGTTCTTC.